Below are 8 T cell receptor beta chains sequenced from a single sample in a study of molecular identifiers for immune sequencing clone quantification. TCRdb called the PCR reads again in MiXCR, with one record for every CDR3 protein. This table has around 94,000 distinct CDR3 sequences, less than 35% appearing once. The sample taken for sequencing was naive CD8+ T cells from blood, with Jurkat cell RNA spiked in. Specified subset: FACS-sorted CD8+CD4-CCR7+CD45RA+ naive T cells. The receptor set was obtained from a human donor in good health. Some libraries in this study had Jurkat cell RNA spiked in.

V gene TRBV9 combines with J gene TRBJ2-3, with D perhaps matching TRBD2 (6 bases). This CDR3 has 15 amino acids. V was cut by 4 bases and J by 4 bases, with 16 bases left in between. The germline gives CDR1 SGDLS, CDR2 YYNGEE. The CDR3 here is CASSQLASRPDTQYF. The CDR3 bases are TGTGCCAGCAGCCAACTAGCATCTCGCCCAGATACGCAGTATTTT.

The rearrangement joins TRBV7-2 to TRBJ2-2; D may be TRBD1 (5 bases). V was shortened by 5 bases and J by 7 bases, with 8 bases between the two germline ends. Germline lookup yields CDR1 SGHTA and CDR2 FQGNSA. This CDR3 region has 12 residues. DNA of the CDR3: TGTGCCAGCAGCGACGACAGCGGGGAGCTGTTTTTT. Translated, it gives CASSDDSGELFF.

For the CDR3, the DNA is TGTGCCAACAGCAAAGAGGGGGTCTATGGCTACACCTTC. Amino acid sequence: CANSKEGVYGYTF. The chain employs TRBV21-1 and TRBJ1-2; the D call TRBD1 from the table was never checked on the DNA. TRBV21-1 has pseudogene status. CDR3 size: 13 residues.

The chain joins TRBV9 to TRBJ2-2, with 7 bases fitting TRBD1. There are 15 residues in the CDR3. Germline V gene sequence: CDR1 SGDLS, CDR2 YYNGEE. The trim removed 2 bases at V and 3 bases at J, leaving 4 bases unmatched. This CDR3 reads CASSVTGIYTGELFF. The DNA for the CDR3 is TGTGCCAGCAGCGTGACAGGGATTTACACCGGGGAGCTGTTTTTT.

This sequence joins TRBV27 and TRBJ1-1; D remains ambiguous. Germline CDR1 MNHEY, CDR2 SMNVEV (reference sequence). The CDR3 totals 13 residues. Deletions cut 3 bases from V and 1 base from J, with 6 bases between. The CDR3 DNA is TGTGCCAGCAGTTTGACGGAGAACACTGAAGCTTTCTTT. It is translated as CASSLTENTEAFF.

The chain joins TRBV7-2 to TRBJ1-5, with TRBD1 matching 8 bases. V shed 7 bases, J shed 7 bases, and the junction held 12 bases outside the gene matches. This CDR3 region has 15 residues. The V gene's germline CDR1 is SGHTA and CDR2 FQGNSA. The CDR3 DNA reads TGTGCCAGCACCCGGACAGGGTTTAGGATACAGCCCCAGCATTTT. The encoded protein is CASTRTGFRIQPQHF.

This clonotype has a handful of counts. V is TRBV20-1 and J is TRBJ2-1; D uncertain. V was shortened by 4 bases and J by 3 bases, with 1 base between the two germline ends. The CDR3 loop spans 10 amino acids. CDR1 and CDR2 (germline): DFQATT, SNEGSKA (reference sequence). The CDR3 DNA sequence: TGCAGTGCTAACTACAATGAGCAGTTCTTC. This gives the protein CSANYNEQFF.

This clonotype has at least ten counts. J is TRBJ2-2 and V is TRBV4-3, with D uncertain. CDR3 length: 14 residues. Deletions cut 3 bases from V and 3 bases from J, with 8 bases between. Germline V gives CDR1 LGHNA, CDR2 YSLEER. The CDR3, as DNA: TGCGCCAGCAGCCAGGCGCTTTACACCGGGGAGCTGTTTTTT. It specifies CASSQALYTGELFF.